This entry concerns a single T cell receptor (beta chain). Within the sample, other DNA sequences also encode this same CDR3. CDR3 length equals 13 residues. The V end lost 2 bases, the J end lost 1 base, and 5 bases lay between the germline ends. This entry belongs to a study of blood T cell repertoires in COVID-19. Study summary: The cDNA or gDNA used as material had been derived from T cells, B-cell-depleted T cells, or PBMCs.

In the original processing: Amplification of reference gene primers provided the estimated nucleated cell counts. The table came from immunoSEQ multiplex PCR; TCRdb's copy has only in-frame clones and leaves some out. The V and J calls and clone size come from that table; D and trimming were worked out from the DNA. This sample has under 250,000 clones; 87% occur once, and the top ten carry roughly 3%. The receptor was derived from a man aged 18 to 35 with active or convalescent COVID-19. Sequencing used peripheral blood. V gene TRBV12-3 or TRBV12-4 combines with J gene TRBJ1-1, with D possibly TRBD1 on 5 matching bases. CDR3 sequence (DNA): TGTGCCAGCAGTTTAACAGGGAACACTGAAGCTTTCTTT. This translates into CASSLTGNTEAFF.